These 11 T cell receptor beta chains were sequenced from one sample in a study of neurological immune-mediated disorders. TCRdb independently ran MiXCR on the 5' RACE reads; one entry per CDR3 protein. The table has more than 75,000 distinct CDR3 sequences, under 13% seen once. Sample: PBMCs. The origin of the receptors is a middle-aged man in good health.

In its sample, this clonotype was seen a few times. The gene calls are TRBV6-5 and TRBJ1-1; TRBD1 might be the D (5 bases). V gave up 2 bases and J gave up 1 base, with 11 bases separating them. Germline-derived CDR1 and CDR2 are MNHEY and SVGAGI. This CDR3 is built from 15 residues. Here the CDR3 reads CASSYGGTGNTEAFF. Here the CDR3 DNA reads TGTGCCAGCAGTTACGGAGGGACGGGGAACACTGAAGCTTTCTTT.

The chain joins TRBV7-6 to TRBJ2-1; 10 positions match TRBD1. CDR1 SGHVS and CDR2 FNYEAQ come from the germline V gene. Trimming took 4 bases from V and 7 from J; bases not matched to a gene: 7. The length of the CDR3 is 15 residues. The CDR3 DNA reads TGTGCCAGCAGCTCCTTCGTGGGACAGGGGAATGAGCAGTTCTTC. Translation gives CASSSFVGQGNEQFF.

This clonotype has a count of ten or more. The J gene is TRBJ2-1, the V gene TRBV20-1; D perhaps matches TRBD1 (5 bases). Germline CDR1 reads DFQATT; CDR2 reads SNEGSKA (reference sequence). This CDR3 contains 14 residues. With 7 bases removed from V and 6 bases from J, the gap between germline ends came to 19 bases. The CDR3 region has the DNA TGCAGTGTTTTCGGCAGGGTATTGGTCAATGAGCAGTTCTTC. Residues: CSVFGRVLVNEQFF.

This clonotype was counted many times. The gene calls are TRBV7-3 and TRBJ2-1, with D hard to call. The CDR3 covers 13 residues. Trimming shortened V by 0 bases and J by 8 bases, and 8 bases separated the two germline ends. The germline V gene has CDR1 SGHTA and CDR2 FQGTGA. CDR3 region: CASSLTGVDEQFF. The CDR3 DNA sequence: TGTGCCAGCAGCTTAACTGGGGTCGATGAGCAGTTCTTC.

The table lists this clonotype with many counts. The chain's CDR3 is CSALVGGRLYEQYF. Here the CDR3 DNA reads TGCAGCGCCCTCGTGGGGGGCCGACTCTACGAGCAGTACTTC. V usage is TRBV29-1 and J usage is TRBJ2-7; D is perhaps TRBD1 or TRBD2 (6 bases each). This CDR3 is built from 14 residues. Germline loops: CDR1 SQVTM, CDR2 ANQGSEA. V lost 7 bases and J 3 bases, leaving 19 bases between the germline ends.

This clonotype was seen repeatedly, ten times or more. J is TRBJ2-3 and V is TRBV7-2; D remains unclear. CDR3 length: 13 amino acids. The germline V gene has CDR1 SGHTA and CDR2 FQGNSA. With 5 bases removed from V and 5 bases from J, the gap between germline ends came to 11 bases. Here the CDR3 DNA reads TGTGCCAGCAGCGTTAGCTGGGGAGATACGCAGTATTTT. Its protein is CASSVSWGDTQYF.

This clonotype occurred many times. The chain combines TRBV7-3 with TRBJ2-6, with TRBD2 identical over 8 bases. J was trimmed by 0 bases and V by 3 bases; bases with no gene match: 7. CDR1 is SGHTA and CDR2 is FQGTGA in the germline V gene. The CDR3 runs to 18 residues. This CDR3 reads CASSLIAGINSGANVLTF. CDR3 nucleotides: TGTGCCAGCAGCTTGATAGCGGGGATAAACTCTGGGGCCAACGTCCTGACTTTC.

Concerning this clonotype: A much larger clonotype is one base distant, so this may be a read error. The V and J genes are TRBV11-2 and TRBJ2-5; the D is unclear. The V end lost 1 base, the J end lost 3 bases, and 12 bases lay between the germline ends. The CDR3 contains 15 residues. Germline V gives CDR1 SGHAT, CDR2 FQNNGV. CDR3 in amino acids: CASSLGEGKEETQYF. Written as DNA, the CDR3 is TGTGCCAGCAGCTTAGGAGAAGGGAAAGAAGAGACCCAGTACTTC. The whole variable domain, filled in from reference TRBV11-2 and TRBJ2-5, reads EAGVAQSPRYKIIEKRQSVAFWCNPISGHATLYWYQQILGQGPKLLIQFQNNGVVDDSQLPKDRFSAERLKGVDSTLKIQPAKLEDSAVYLCASSLGEGKEETQYFGPGTRLLVL.

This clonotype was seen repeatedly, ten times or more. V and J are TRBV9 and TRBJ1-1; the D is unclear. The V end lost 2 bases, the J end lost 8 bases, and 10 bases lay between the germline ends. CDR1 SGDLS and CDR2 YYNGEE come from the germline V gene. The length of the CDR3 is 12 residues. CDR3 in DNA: TGTGCCAGCAGCGTTAGGCGAAAAGAAGCTTTCTTT. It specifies CASSVRRKEAFF.

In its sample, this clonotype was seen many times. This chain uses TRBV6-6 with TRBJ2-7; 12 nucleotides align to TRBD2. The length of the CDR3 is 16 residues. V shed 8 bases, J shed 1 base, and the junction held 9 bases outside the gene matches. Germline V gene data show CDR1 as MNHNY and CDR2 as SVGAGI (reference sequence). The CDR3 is CASDTSGGLNSYEQYF. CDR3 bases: TGTGCCAGCGATACTAGCGGGGGGCTCAATTCCTACGAGCAGTACTTC.

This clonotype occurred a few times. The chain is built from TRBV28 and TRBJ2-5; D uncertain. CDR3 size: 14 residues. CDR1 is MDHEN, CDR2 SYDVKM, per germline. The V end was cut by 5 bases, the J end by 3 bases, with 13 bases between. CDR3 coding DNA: TGTGCCAGCAGTCTAAGAACCTCGAAAGAGACCCAGTACTTC. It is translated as CASSLRTSKETQYF. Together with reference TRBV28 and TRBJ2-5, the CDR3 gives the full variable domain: DVKVTQSSRYLVKRTGEKVFLECVQDMDHENMFWYRQDPGLGLRLIYFSYDVKMKEKGDIPEGYSVSREKKERFSLILESASTNQTSMYLCASSLRTSKETQYFGPGTRLLVL.